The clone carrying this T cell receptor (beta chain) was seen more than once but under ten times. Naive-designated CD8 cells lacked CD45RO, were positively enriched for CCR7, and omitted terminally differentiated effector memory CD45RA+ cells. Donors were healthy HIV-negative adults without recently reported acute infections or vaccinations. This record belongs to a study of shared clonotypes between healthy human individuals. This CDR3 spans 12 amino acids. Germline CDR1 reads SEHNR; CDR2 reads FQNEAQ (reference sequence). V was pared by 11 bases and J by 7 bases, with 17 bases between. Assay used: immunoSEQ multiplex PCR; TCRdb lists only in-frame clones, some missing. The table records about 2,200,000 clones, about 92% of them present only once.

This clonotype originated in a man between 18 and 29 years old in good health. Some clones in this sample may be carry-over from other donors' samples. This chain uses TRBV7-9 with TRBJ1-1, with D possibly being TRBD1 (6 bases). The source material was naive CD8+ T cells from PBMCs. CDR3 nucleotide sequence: TGTGCCGGACAGCCACATAAACTTGAAGCTTTCTTT. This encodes CAGQPHKLEAFF.